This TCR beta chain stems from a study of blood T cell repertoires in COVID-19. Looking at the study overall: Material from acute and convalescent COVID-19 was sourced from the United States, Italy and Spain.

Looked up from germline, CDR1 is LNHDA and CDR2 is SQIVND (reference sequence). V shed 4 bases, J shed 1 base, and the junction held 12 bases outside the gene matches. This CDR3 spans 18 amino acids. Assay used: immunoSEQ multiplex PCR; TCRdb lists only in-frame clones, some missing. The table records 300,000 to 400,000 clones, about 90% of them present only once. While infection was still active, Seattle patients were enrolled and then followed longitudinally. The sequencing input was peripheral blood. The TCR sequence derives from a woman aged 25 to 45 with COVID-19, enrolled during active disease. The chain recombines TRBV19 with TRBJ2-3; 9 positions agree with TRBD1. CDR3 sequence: CASSTGTGLPWGTDTQYF. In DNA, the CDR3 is TGTGCCAGTAGTACGGGGACAGGGCTCCCCTGGGGCACAGATACGCAGTATTTT.